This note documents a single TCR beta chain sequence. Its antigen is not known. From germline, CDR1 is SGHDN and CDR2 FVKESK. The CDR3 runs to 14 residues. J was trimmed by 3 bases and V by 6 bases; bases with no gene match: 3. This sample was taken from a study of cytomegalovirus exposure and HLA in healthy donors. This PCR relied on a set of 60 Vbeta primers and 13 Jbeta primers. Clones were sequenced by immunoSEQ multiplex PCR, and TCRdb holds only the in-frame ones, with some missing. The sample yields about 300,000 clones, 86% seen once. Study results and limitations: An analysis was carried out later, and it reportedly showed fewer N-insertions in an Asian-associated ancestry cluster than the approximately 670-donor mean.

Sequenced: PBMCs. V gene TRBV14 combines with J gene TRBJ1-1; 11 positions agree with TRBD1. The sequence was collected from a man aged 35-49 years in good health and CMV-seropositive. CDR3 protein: CASRRTGGDTEAFF. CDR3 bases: TGTGCCAGCAGACGGACAGGGGGCGACACTGAAGCTTTCTTT.